This T cell receptor (beta chain) comes out of a study of T cells in Graves' hyperthyroidism and ophthalmopathy. Study-level points and caveats: Ophthalmopathy stood apart from stable hyperthyroidism in a 13 V-J model.

About this clonotype: Its specificity is not known.

RNA transcripts provided the source from which TCR beta CDR3 regions were amplified. Using the HTBI primer set, a first-round RT-PCR was run on the TCR CDR3. Via MiXCR, TCRdb re-called the multiplex PCR reads, giving one row per CDR3 protein. This sample has around 690,000 distinct CDR3 sequences, with less than 25% found just once. V lost 3 bases to trimming and J lost 7 bases; unmatched junction nucleotides: 5. The CDR3 is 15 residues long. In germline, CDR1 is KGHDR, CDR2 SFDVKD. This clonotype originated in a man under 40 with Graves' ophthalmopathy. The chain carries TRBV24-1 and TRBJ2-3; 11 nucleotides agree with TRBD1. The sequenced material came from blood. As DNA, the CDR3 is TGTGCCACCAGTGATGATGGACAGGGGGCAAATACGCAGTATTTT. This gives the protein CATSDDGQGANTQYF.